Presented here are 21 T cell receptor beta chains from one specimen sequenced in a study of CD8 T cells in ankylosing spondylitis. TCRdb analysed the 5' RACE reads with MiXCR anew, one entry per CDR3 protein. The sample lists 200,000 to 250,000 distinct CDR3 sequences, around 10% seen once, with 5.5% to 8% in the top ten. The sample was blood, either unsorted or a sorted T cell fraction (not recorded which). The receptors were gathered from a male donor with ankylosing spondylitis or in good health (not recorded which).

This clonotype was counted at least ten times. This CDR3 reads CASSIGGTGELFF. The CDR3 DNA is TGTGCCAGCAGTATTGGGGGCACCGGGGAGCTGTTTTTT. The chain combines TRBV27 with TRBJ2-2; either TRBD1 or TRBD2 may supply D (5 bases each). Trimming cost V 5 bases and J 4 bases, with 8 bases left between them. CDR3 length: 13 amino acids. The V gene's germline CDR1 is MNHEY and CDR2 SMNVEV (reference sequence).

Ten or more counts support this clonotype. CDR3 region: CSVKGTAAYEQYF. The CDR3, as DNA: TGCAGTGTTAAGGGAACAGCAGCCTACGAGCAGTACTTC. This sequence joins TRBV20-1 and TRBJ2-7; D unclear. CDR3 size: 13 residues. Germline V gene sequence: CDR1 DFQATT, CDR2 SNEGSKA (reference sequence). Trimming stripped 7 bases from V and 2 bases from J, with 15 bases between.

In its sample, this clonotype was seen many times. This chain links TRBV12-3 or TRBV12-4 with TRBJ2-3; D is uncertain. Trimming left V 4 bases short and J 7 bases short, with 12 bases between. This CDR3 is built from 13 residues. In DNA, the CDR3 is TGTGCCAGCAGTTCCCTCGCGGCCCATACGCAGTATTTT. Its translation is CASSSLAAHTQYF.

This clonotype has at least ten counts. This chain uses TRBV20-1 with TRBJ2-1; 7 nucleotides agree with TRBD2. Unmatched junction bases numbered 14, after V lost 1 base and J lost 2 bases. Per the germline V gene, CDR1 is DFQATT and CDR2 is SNEGSKA (reference sequence). This CDR3 comprises 18 residues. The CDR3 nucleotides are TGCAGTGCTAGAGCCGGGGCGGGGGTGGGAAATACCTACAATGAGCAGTTCTTC. Translated: CSARAGAGVGNTYNEQFF.

This clonotype was detected many times. The chain couples TRBV12-5 to TRBJ2-1; D not certain. The CDR3 extends over 15 amino acids. V was cut by 4 bases and J by 9 bases, with 19 bases left in between. Germline loops: CDR1 LGHNT, CDR2 FRNRAP. The CDR3 DNA reads TGTGCTAGTGGTTCCAATAGGGTTTATCGCGGTGAGCAGTTCTTC. It is translated as CASGSNRVYRGEQFF.

Comments on this clonotype: A single base separates this from a much larger clone, so it may be a read error. V is TRBV28 and J is TRBJ1-2; a weak D match, TRBD1 (6 bases). The CDR3 covers 15 residues. Germline CDR1 MDHEN, CDR2 SYDVKM. The CDR3 nucleotides are TGTACCAGCAGTTCCTTAACAGGGATTTCGAGTGGCTACACCTTC. Translating gives CTSSSLTGISSGYTF.

Ten or more counts support this clonotype. The CDR3 protein is CATGTGEGNTEAFF. CDR3 nucleotides: TGTGCCACCGGGACAGGGGAAGGGAACACTGAAGCTTTCTTT. The chain uses TRBV10-3 and TRBJ1-1, with 10 bases identical to TRBD1. This CDR3 is built from 14 residues. Germline V CDR1 and CDR2: ENHRY, SYGVKD. With 10 bases clipped from V and 1 base from J, the junction kept 6 bases outside the gene matches.

This clonotype was found many times. The chain combines TRBV12-3 or TRBV12-4 with TRBJ2-7, with 12 bases fitting TRBD2. The CDR3 loop spans 15 amino acids. V lost 1 base and J lost 3; bases outside the gene matches: 1. The CDR3 sequence: CASSLGGLAGYEQYF. CDR3 sequence (DNA): TGTGCCAGCAGTTTAGGGGGACTAGCGGGCTACGAGCAGTACTTC.

This clonotype was recorded at least ten times. The chain uses TRBV5-1 and TRBJ1-2; D is unclear. Germline CDR1 SGHRS, CDR2 YFSETQ. V gave up 1 base and J gave up 2 bases, with 9 bases separating them. This CDR3 is 14 amino acids long. Here the CDR3 DNA reads TGCGCCAGCAGCTTGATTGGGCTAAACTATGGCTACACCTTC. This encodes CASSLIGLNYGYTF.

Many counts were recorded for this clonotype. The rearrangement joins TRBV20-1 to TRBJ2-4; TRBD1 agrees at 7 bases. The ends lost 5 bases at V and 1 base at J; junction bases unmatched: 5. This CDR3 contains 14 residues. Germline V lookup: CDR1 DFQATT, CDR2 SNEGSKA (reference sequence). In DNA, the CDR3 is TGCAGTGCTGACAGGGTACGGGCCAAAAACATTCAGTACTTC. This gives the protein CSADRVRAKNIQYF.

The table lists this clonotype with many counts. CDR3 nucleotide sequence: TGCAGTGCTAGTCCTTCAGGGCTCGCTGGGGGTGGCTACACCTTC. Translation: CSASPSGLAGGGYTF. This chain uses TRBV20-1 with TRBJ1-2, with a tentative D call TRBD1 (5 bases). From germline, CDR1 is DFQATT and CDR2 SNEGSKA (reference sequence). There are 15 residues in the CDR3. Trimming cost V 3 bases and J 7 bases, with 21 bases left between them.

This clonotype was found once. The V call is TRBV29-1, the J call TRBJ2-1; 7 nucleotides agree with TRBD2. The CDR3 has 14 residues. Losses at the gene ends were 6 bases for V and 3 bases for J; bases not matched to a gene: 8. Germline CDR1 SQVTM, CDR2 ANQGSEA. Written as DNA, the CDR3 is TGCAGCGTCATAAGCGGGATAGGCTACAATGAGCAGTTCTTC. The encoded protein is CSVISGIGYNEQFF.

This clonotype was detected many times. The chain joins TRBV6-1 to TRBJ2-1; 8 nucleotides agree with TRBD1. This CDR3 has 14 residues. Germline V gene data show CDR1 as MNHNS and CDR2 as SASEGT. Trimming removed 5 bases from V and 7 bases from J; junction bases left unmatched: 7. CDR3 nucleotide sequence: TGTGCCAGCAGTATCCTGACAGGGGTGAATGAGCAGTTCTTC. The encoded protein is CASSILTGVNEQFF.

This clonotype was seen many times. This sequence joins TRBV15 and TRBJ2-1; no clear D. V lost 3 bases and J lost 5, with 17 bases in between. The CDR3 consists of 16 residues. CDR1 LNHNV and CDR2 YYDKDF come from the germline V gene (reference sequence). DNA for the CDR3: TGTGCCACCAGCAGTTTGGCCTATCAATCCCACAATGAGCAGTTCTTC. This encodes CATSSLAYQSHNEQFF.

The table lists this clonotype with many counts. The chain employs TRBV27 and TRBJ1-2, with 10 bases fitting TRBD1. CDR3 length: 13 residues. V lost 3 bases and J lost 8; bases outside the gene matches: 3. CDR1 is MNHEY and CDR2 is SMNVEV in the germline V gene (reference sequence). CDR3 region: CASSLGTGVGYTF. CDR3 nucleotides: TGTGCCAGCAGTTTGGGGACAGGGGTCGGCTACACCTTC.

This clonotype was seen at least ten times. This chain joins TRBV7-9 and TRBJ2-7; possible D gene TRBD2, 6 bases. V was cut by 4 bases and J by 3 bases, with 19 bases left in between. The length of the CDR3 is 16 residues. Germline V gene data show CDR1 as SEHNR and CDR2 as FQNEAQ (reference sequence). CDR3 sequence (DNA): TGTGCCAGCAGCTCCTCAGAGGAGGGTTCTGGCTACGAGCAGTACTTC. It codes for CASSSSEEGSGYEQYF.

This clonotype was seen more than once but under ten times. The J gene is TRBJ2-2, the V gene TRBV28, with a tentative D call TRBD1 (5 bases). Germline CDR1 reads MDHEN; CDR2 reads SYDVKM. The CDR3 has 14 amino acids. Trimming removed 2 bases from V and 4 bases from J, with 8 bases in between. The CDR3 protein is CASSLTGITGELFF. CDR3 coding DNA: TGTGCCAGCAGTTTAACAGGCATCACCGGGGAGCTGTTTTTT.

This clonotype was seen more than once but under ten times. V and J are TRBV18 and TRBJ1-5, with D hard to call. V was clipped by 3 bases and J by 8 bases, with 11 bases between them. The CDR3 consists of 13 residues. Germline assignment: CDR1 KGHSH and CDR2 LQKENI. The CDR3 sequence is CASSPDGGEPQHF. In nucleotides, the CDR3 is TGTGCCAGCTCACCGGACGGCGGGGAGCCCCAGCATTTT. Supplemented by reference TRBV18 and TRBJ1-5, the full variable domain reads NAGVMQNPRHLVRRRGQEARLRCSPMKGHSHVYWYRQLPEEGLKFMVYLQKENIIDESGMPKERFSAEFPKEGPSILRIQQVVRGDSAAYFCASSPDGGEPQHFGDGTRLSIL.

This clonotype has at least ten counts. The gene calls are TRBV5-1 and TRBJ2-2, with a weak D call TRBD1 (5 bases). The CDR3 runs to 15 residues. Germline-derived CDR1 and CDR2 are SGHRS and YFSETQ. Deletions cut 1 base from V and 7 bases from J, with 14 bases between. The CDR3 loop reads CASSLLSGQGGELFF. CDR3 in DNA: TGCGCCAGCAGCTTGCTATCAGGGCAAGGCGGGGAGCTGTTTTTT.

At least ten counts were recorded for this clonotype. The rearrangement joins TRBV20-1 to TRBJ1-1; D is unresolved. The V and J ends lost 0 bases and 3 bases respectively, with 8 bases between them. The CDR3 consists of 13 residues. The germline gives CDR1 DFQATT, CDR2 SNEGSKA (reference sequence). CDR3 coding DNA: TGCAGTGCTAGAGATGGAGGGCACACTGAAGCTTTCTTT. It is translated as CSARDGGHTEAFF.

The V call is TRBV5-4, the J call TRBJ2-5, with D perhaps matching TRBD1 or TRBD2 (6 bases each). Germline CDR1 is SGHNT and CDR2 is YYREEE (reference sequence). V was pared by 7 bases and J by 0 bases, with 13 bases between. The CDR3 runs 14 residues. The CDR3 reads CASLGGRDQETQYF. The DNA of the CDR3 is TGTGCCAGCCTCGGGGGCCGTGACCAAGAGACCCAGTACTTC.